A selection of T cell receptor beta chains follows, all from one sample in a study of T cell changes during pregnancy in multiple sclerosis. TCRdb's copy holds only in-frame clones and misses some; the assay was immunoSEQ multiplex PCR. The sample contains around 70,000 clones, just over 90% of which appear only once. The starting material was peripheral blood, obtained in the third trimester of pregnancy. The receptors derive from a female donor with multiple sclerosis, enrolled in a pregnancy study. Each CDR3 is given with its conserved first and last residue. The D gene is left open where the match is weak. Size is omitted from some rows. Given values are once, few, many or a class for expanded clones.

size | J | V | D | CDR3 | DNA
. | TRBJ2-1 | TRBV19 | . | CASSYAGADNEQFF | TGTGCCAGTAGTTATGCAGGGGCGGACAATGAGCAGTTCTTC
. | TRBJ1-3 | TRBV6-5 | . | CASRTGSPGNTIYF | TGTGCCAGCAGGACAGGTTCCCCTGGAAACACCATATATTTT
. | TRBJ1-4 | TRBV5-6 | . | CASSGQTHEKLFF | TGTGCCAGCAGTGGGCAAACTCATGAAAAACTGTTTTTT
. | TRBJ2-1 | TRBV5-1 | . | CASSREGASSYNEQFF | TGCGCCAGCAGCCGGGAGGGGGCCAGCTCCTACAATGAGCAGTTCTTC
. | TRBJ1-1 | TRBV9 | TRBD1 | CASSVGPGTAKAFF | TGTGCCAGCAGCGTTGGCCCAGGGACAGCGAAAGCTTTCTTT
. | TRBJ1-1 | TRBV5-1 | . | CASSPIERGTEAFF | TGCGCCAGCAGCCCCATTGAGAGAGGCACTGAAGCTTTCTTT
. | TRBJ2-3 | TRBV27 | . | CASSFLDSFGGINTQYF | TGTGCCAGCAGTTTCCTGGACTCCTTCGGCGGCATAAATACGCAGTATTTT
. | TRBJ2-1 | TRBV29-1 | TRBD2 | CSVDVRGLAGEQFF | TGCAGCGTTGACGTTCGCGGGCTAGCGGGGGAGCAGTTCTTC
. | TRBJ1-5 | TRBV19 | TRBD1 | CATRDRGYQPQHF | TGTGCCACCCGGGACAGGGGATATCAGCCCCAGCATTTT
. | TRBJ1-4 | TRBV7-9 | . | CASSLRGPNEKLFF | TGTGCCAGCAGCTTAAGGGGCCCCAATGAAAAACTGTTTTTT
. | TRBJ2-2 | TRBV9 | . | CASRPQVHTGELFF | TGTGCCAGCAGGCCACAGGTGCACACCGGGGAGCTGTTTTTT
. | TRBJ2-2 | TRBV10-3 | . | CAQKTDNTGELFF | TGTGCCCAAAAGACAGATAACACCGGGGAGCTGTTTTTT
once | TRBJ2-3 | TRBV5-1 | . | CASSYQPRALSTDTQYF | TGCGCCAGCAGCTACCAACCCAGGGCGCTTAGCACAGATACGCAGTATTTT
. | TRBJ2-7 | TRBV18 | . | CASSPHPGSYEQYF | TGTGCCAGCTCACCCCATCCAGGCTCCTACGAGCAGTACTTC
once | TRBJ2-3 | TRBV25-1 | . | CASSDGITGKKYF | TGTGCCAGCAGTGACGGGATCACAGGGAAGAAGTATTTT
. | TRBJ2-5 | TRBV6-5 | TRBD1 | CASRRTGEETQYF | TGTGCCAGCCGCCGGACAGGGGAAGAGACCCAGTACTTC